This T cell receptor (beta chain) was documented in a study of OX40 agonist ivuxolimab in advanced cancers. In the study overall: The diagnoses of dose-escalation patients were hepatocellular carcinoma, melanoma, renal cell or head and neck cancer.

Of note for this clone: As yet, its antigen is unknown.

Only in-frame clones appear in the TCRdb table, and some are missing; sequencing was by immunoSEQ multiplex PCR. The table shows tens of thousands of clones, with around four fifths occurring only once. Notes on the study in general: Partial responders at 0.1-3.0 mg/kg had among the lowest clonal expansion.

The receptor was derived from an adult with an advanced solid tumor such as melanoma, head and neck, liver or kidney cancer. The starting material was CD4+ or CD8+ T cells sorted from blood, obtained in a trial of the OX40 agonist ivuxolimab.

CDR3 protein: CASSFSGGQGTDGELFF. The CDR3 nucleotides read TGTGCCAGCAGTTTTAGCGGGGGCCAGGGGACAGACGGGGAGCTGTTTTTT. This rearrangement joins TRBV28 to TRBJ2-2, with TRBD2 identical over 9 bases. V lost 3 bases to trimming and J lost 7 bases; unmatched junction nucleotides: 12. CDR1 is MDHEN and CDR2 is SYDVKM in the germline V gene. The CDR3 has 17 residues. Full variable domain (remainder filled in from reference TRBV28 and TRBJ2-2): DVKVTQSSRYLVKRTGEKVFLECVQDMDHENMFWYRQDPGLGLRLIYFSYDVKMKEKGDIPEGYSVSREKKERFSLILESASTNQTSMYLCASSFSGGQGTDGELFFGEGSRLTVL.